One and the same sample provided the 32 T cell receptor beta chains below, sequenced in a study of blood T cell repertoires in COVID-19. Some clones are missing from TCRdb's copy, which holds only in-frame ones; the method was immunoSEQ multiplex PCR. Here the sample spans roughly 100,000 clones, about four fifths being singletons. Sequenced material: peripheral blood. The receptors shown here come from a woman in her 70s with acute or convalescent COVID-19.

This clone was observed a few times. The CDR3 here is CASSLDGTGYSNTEAFF. The CDR3 coding sequence is TGTGCCAGCAGCTTAGATGGGACAGGGTACTCCAACACTGAAGCTTTCTTT. The chain recombines TRBV11-2 with TRBJ1-1; 9 positions match TRBD1. The trim removed 0 bases at V and 2 bases at J, leaving 7 bases unmatched. The CDR3 is 17 residues long. From germline, CDR1 is SGHAT and CDR2 FQNNGV. Full variable domain (outside the CDR3, taken from reference TRBV11-2 and TRBJ1-1): EAGVAQSPRYKIIEKRQSVAFWCNPISGHATLYWYQQILGQGPKLLIQFQNNGVVDDSQLPKDRFSAERLKGVDSTLKIQPAKLEDSAVYLCASSLDGTGYSNTEAFFGQGTRLTVV.

The CDR3 DNA is TGTGCCAGCAGTTTGGACTCTTACCGGGAGCTGTTTTTT. Residues: CASSLDSYRELFF. This rearrangement joins TRBV12-3 or TRBV12-4 to TRBJ2-2, with TRBD2 as a possible D gene (5 bases). The CDR3 length is 13 residues. V lost 3 bases, J lost 9 bases, and 11 bases lay in between.

The chain carries TRBV3-1 (or the pseudogene TRBV3-2) and TRBJ1-2; 8 nucleotides line up with TRBD1. Trimming cost V 2 bases and J 4 bases; bases outside gene matches: 6. The CDR3 length is 15 residues. Germline V gene sequence: CDR1 LGHDT, CDR2 YNNKEL (reference sequence). The CDR3 coding sequence is TGTGCCAGCAGCCAAAGCCTACAGGGGGTCTATGGCTACACCTTC. Its translation is CASSQSLQGVYGYTF.

The chain links TRBV10-3 to TRBJ1-2; TRBD1 matches at 7 bases. V lost 6 bases and J lost 4; bases outside the gene matches: 8. Per germline, CDR1 ENHRY and CDR2 SYGVKD. The CDR3 runs to 14 residues. CDR3 in amino acids: CAIRYSGTVYGYTF. The CDR3 nucleotides are TGTGCCATCAGATACTCCGGGACAGTCTATGGCTACACCTTC.

The genes are TRBV10-3 and TRBJ2-1; the match to TRBD1 covers 9 bases. Germline CDR1 ENHRY, CDR2 SYGVKD. The trim removed 6 bases at V and 5 bases at J, leaving 11 bases unmatched. The CDR3 has 16 amino acids. The CDR3 DNA reads as TGTGCCATCAGCCTCCGGGACAGGGAATTGGACAATGAGCAGTTCTTC. Translated: CAISLRDRELDNEQFF.

V gene TRBV11-3 combines with J gene TRBJ2-7, with a possible D match to TRBD2 (5 bases). The CDR3 runs 15 residues. Germline V gene lookup returns CDR1 SGHNT and CDR2 YENEEA. Deletions cut 5 bases from V and 2 bases from J, with 16 bases between. The CDR3 is CASSQRGDGPYEQYF. The CDR3 DNA reads TGTGCCAGCAGCCAACGGGGTGACGGTCCCTACGAGCAGTACTTC.

The gene calls are TRBV9 and TRBJ1-1; D not resolved. This CDR3 is built from 13 residues. Trimming took 4 bases from V and 4 from J, leaving 11 bases between them. The germline CDR1 and CDR2 sequences are SGDLS and YYNGEE. This chain's CDR3 is CASSPPGGTEAFF. In DNA form, the CDR3 reads TGTGCCAGCAGCCCCCCAGGAGGCACTGAAGCTTTCTTT.

V and J are TRBV7-2 and TRBJ2-1; D may be TRBD2 (6 bases). V was clipped by 1 base and J by 4 bases, with 14 bases between them. The CDR3 extends over 16 amino acids. The germline V gene has CDR1 SGHTA and CDR2 FQGNSA. CDR3 sequence reads: CASSLGRGTTYNEQFF. The CDR3, as DNA: TGTGCCAGCAGCTTAGGCCGGGGGACCACTTACAATGAGCAGTTCTTC. Complete variable domain (other parts from reference TRBV7-2 and TRBJ2-1): GAGVSQSPSNKVTEKGKDVELRCDPISGHTALYWYRQSLGQGLEFLIYFQGNSAPDKSGLPSDRFSAERTGGSVSTLTIQRTQQEDSAVYLCASSLGRGTTYNEQFFGPGTRLTVL.

This sequence joins TRBV5-4 and TRBJ2-7; the D gene is possibly TRBD1 (6 bases). The CDR3 loop spans 15 amino acids. Trimming pared 1 base from V and 5 bases from J, leaving 16 bases between. Germline-derived CDR1 and CDR2 are SGHNT and YYREEE (reference sequence). The CDR3 sequence is CASSLLNRVDNEQYF. CDR3 nucleotides: TGTGCCAGCAGCTTGCTTAACAGGGTGGACAACGAGCAGTACTTC.

Of note for this clone: Compared with germline, one end of the junction differs, possibly owing to a read error. This chain uses TRBV6-5 with TRBJ1-2; D not certain. CDR1 is MNHEY, CDR2 SVGAGI, per germline. The CDR3 has 15 amino acids. The CDR3 region is CASSPSAAANYGYTF. CDR3 DNA: TGTGCCAGCAGCCCGTCGGCCGCGGCTAATTATGGCTACACCTTC.

The V gene is TRBV4-1, the J gene TRBJ2-3; perhaps TRBD1 as D (6 bases). This CDR3 is 16 amino acids long. Germline lookup yields CDR1 MGHRA and CDR2 YSYEKL. Trimming stripped 5 bases from V and 0 bases from J, with 15 bases between. The CDR3 region is CASSSAQGPSTDTQYF. CDR3 sequence (DNA): TGCGCCAGCAGCTCAGCTCAGGGGCCCAGCACAGATACGCAGTATTTT.

V usage is TRBV2 and J usage is TRBJ2-2; a possible D gene is TRBD2 (7 bases). CDR1 is SNHLY and CDR2 is FYNNEI in the germline V gene. The V gene lost 7 bases and the J gene lost 0 bases, with 9 bases spanning the gap. The CDR3 runs 14 residues. The CDR3 here is CASNGGPNTGELFF. The CDR3 region has the DNA TGTGCCAGCAACGGGGGGCCGAACACCGGGGAGCTGTTTTTT. The full variable domain, in which reference TRBV2 and TRBJ2-2 provide the parts outside the CDR3, is EPEVTQTPSHQVTQMGQEVILRCVPISNHLYFYWYRQILGQKVEFLVSFYNNEISEKSEIFDDQFSVERPDGSNFTLKIRSTKLEDSAMYFCASNGGPNTGELFFGEGSRLTVL.

V gene TRBV5-6 combines with J gene TRBJ1-2, with D possibly matching TRBD1 (5 bases). Germline CDR1 SGHDT, CDR2 YYEEEE. Trimming pared 4 bases from V and 4 bases from J, leaving 20 bases between. This CDR3 region has 16 residues. The CDR3 DNA reads as TGTGCCAGCAGCCGGAGGGGACGGAGTTACCGCTATGGCTACACCTTC. Protein product: CASSRRGRSYRYGYTF.

The CDR3 DNA sequence: TGTGCCAGCAGTGAAGGCCGGCTCGAGGGCTACAATGAGCAGTTCTTC. This encodes CASSEGRLEGYNEQFF. The chain joins TRBV6-1 to TRBJ2-1; tentatively, D is TRBD2 (5 bases). V lost 1 base, J lost 3 bases, and 13 bases lay in between. Germline-derived CDR1 and CDR2 are MNHNS and SASEGT. CDR3 size: 16 residues.

The chain joins TRBV5-1 to TRBJ2-5, with TRBD2 matching over 10 bases. V lost 4 bases to trimming and J lost 5 bases; unmatched junction nucleotides: 2. CDR1 and CDR2 from the germline V gene are SGHRS and YFSETQ. This CDR3 has 13 residues. The CDR3 loop is CASSTGLAETQYF. CDR3 DNA: TGCGCCAGCAGCACGGGACTAGCGGAGACCCAGTACTTC.

A note on this clone: Other nucleotide sequences in the sample specify the same CDR3. The chain links TRBV5-1 to TRBJ1-2; TRBD1 matches at 9 bases. The CDR3 extends over 14 amino acids. Germline values: CDR1 SGHRS, CDR2 YFSETQ. J lost 8 bases, V lost 0 bases, and 5 bases had no gene match. The CDR3 nucleotides are TGCGCCAGCAGCTTGGGACAGGGGGTACGGGGCTACACCTTC. It specifies CASSLGQGVRGYTF. Variable domain in full (rest from reference TRBV5-1 and TRBJ1-2): KAGVTQTPRYLIKTRGQQVTLSCSPISGHRSVSWYQQTPGQGLQFLFEYFSETQRNKGNFPGRFSGRQFSNSRSEMNVSTLELGDSALYLCASSLGQGVRGYTFGSGTRLTVV.

The chain combines TRBV4-3 with TRBJ2-7; D possibly corresponds to TRBD1 (6 bases). V was cut by 0 bases and J by 4 bases, with 13 bases left in between. The V gene's germline CDR1 is LGHNA and CDR2 YSLEER. The CDR3 sequence is 15 residues long. The CDR3 DNA is TGCGCCAGCAGCCAAGACAGGACAGACCAATACGAGCAGTACTTC. This codes for CASSQDRTDQYEQYF.

The chain is built from TRBV29-1 and TRBJ1-1; the match to TRBD1 covers 8 bases. V lost 7 bases, J lost 3 bases, and 7 bases stayed unmatched. CDR3 length: 13 residues. Germline-derived CDR1 and CDR2 are SQVTM and ANQGSEA. As DNA, the CDR3 is TGCAGCGCTAGAACAGGGGGGTACACTGAAGCTTTCTTT. Translating it yields CSARTGGYTEAFF.

V gene TRBV5-6 combines with J gene TRBJ1-4; D possibly corresponds to TRBD1 (5 bases). V lost 0 bases to trimming and J lost 10 bases, with 13 bases between them. The CDR3 sequence is 14 residues long. The germline CDR1 and CDR2 sequences are SGHDT and YYEEEE. The CDR3, as DNA: TGTGCCAGCAGCTTGGTTGGAGGGACTGGAAAACTGTTTTTT. It translates to CASSLVGGTGKLFF.

The rearrangement joins TRBV15 to TRBJ2-1; 8 bases match TRBD2. This CDR3 region has 17 residues. CDR1 and CDR2 (germline): LNHNV, YYDKDF (reference sequence). J lost 3 bases, V lost 3 bases, and 10 bases had no gene match. CDR3 sequence reads: CATSSLPREGRYNEQFF. CDR3 in DNA: TGTGCCACCAGCAGTCTACCACGGGAGGGCCGCTACAATGAGCAGTTCTTC.

The J gene is TRBJ1-4, the V gene TRBV15; TRBD1 matches 7 bases. This CDR3 has 13 amino acids. Germline trimming cut 3 bases from V and 6 bases from J; bases unmatched to any gene: 1. Germline V CDR1 and CDR2: LNHNV, YYDKDF (reference sequence). The CDR3 nucleotides read TGTGCCACCAGCAGGGGACAGTATGAAAAACTGTTTTTT. Translation gives CATSRGQYEKLFF.

The V call is TRBV6-1, the J call TRBJ1-2, with 10 bases that match TRBD1. This CDR3 is 16 amino acids long. V was clipped by 1 base and J by 2 bases; unmatched bases: 4. Germline values: CDR1 MNHNS, CDR2 SASEGT. The CDR3 spells CASSEVGQGLNYGYTF. The CDR3 DNA reads as TGTGCCAGCAGTGAAGTGGGACAGGGGCTAAACTATGGCTACACCTTC.

The chain links TRBV30 to TRBJ1-1; D is ambiguous. Germline V gene lookup returns CDR1 GTSNPN and CDR2 SVGIG (reference sequence). The CDR3 length is 13 residues. Trimming cost V 2 bases and J 1 base, with 8 bases left between them. As DNA, the CDR3 is TGTGCCTGGAGTTGGCTCCCGAACACTGAAGCTTTCTTT. Amino acid sequence: CAWSWLPNTEAFF.

The V call is TRBV7-6, the J call TRBJ2-5; perhaps TRBD2 as D (6 bases). The germline V and J ends were trimmed by 2 bases and 4 bases, with 17 bases remaining between them. CDR1 is SGHVS, CDR2 FNYEAQ, per germline. The CDR3 has 16 amino acids. The CDR3 spells CASSLTLPGARETQYF. The CDR3 DNA reads as TGTGCCAGCAGCTTAACGCTTCCGGGAGCCCGAGAGACCCAGTACTTC.

This chain connects TRBV30 to TRBJ1-1, with D perhaps matching TRBD1 (5 bases). Trimming removed 4 bases from V and 4 bases from J, with 19 bases in between. The CDR3 spans 15 residues. Germline loops: CDR1 GTSNPN, CDR2 SVGIG (reference sequence). The CDR3 nucleotides are TGTGCCTGGAACACCATATGGGGGGATGGCACTGAAGCTTTCTTT. Protein sequence: CAWNTIWGDGTEAFF. The full variable domain, its missing parts supplied by reference TRBV30 and TRBJ1-1, is SQTIHQWPATLVQPVGSPLSLECTVEGTSNPNLYWYRQAAGRGLQLLFYSVGIGQISSEVPQNLSASRPQDRQFILSSKKLLLSDSGFYLCAWNTIWGDGTEAFFGQGTRLTVV.

The chain uses TRBV2 and TRBJ1-2; TRBD1 might be the D (6 bases). This CDR3 is built from 16 residues. Germline V lookup: CDR1 SNHLY, CDR2 FYNNEI. The V and J ends lost 5 bases and 8 bases respectively, with 24 bases between them. The CDR3 sequence: CASSQGQNAPLRGYTF. Here the CDR3 DNA reads TGTGCCAGCAGTCAAGGACAGAACGCGCCGCTTAGAGGCTACACCTTC.

CDR3 bases: TGTGCCAGTAGTACGACAGGGTCGGGTGAAAAACTGTTTTTT. This translates into CASSTTGSGEKLFF. V usage is TRBV19 and J usage is TRBJ1-4; 7 nucleotides line up with TRBD1. The CDR3 is 14 residues long. Trimming removed 4 bases from V and 7 bases from J; junction bases left unmatched: 6. Germline V gene sequence: CDR1 LNHDA, CDR2 SQIVND (reference sequence).

The genes are TRBV19 and TRBJ1-3; 11 bases line up with TRBD1. V shed 7 bases and J 2 bases; nucleotides not matched to a gene: 4. CDR3 length: 15 residues. CDR1 and CDR2 from the germline V gene are LNHDA and SQIVND (reference sequence). CDR3 in DNA: TGTGCCAGTACCATGGGACAGGGGGCTGGAAACACCATATATTTT. It yields the protein CASTMGQGAGNTIYF.

This clone occurred a few times. The gene calls are TRBV7-8 and TRBJ2-3; a weak D match, TRBD1 (5 bases). The length of the CDR3 is 15 residues. Germline CDR1 SGHVS, CDR2 FQNEAQ. V gave up 5 bases and J gave up 6 bases, with 18 bases separating them. The CDR3 here is CASSLRRQQSDTQYF. Written as DNA, the CDR3 is TGTGCCAGCAGCCTCCGACGACAGCAATCCGATACGCAGTATTTT. The full variable domain, in which reference TRBV7-8 and TRBJ2-3 provide the parts outside the CDR3, is GAGVSQSPRYKVAKRGQDVALRCDPISGHVSLFWYQQALGQGPEFLTYFQNEAQLDKSGLPSDRFFAERPEGSVSTLKIQRTQQEDSAVYLCASSLRRQQSDTQYFGPGTRLTVL.

Regarding this clone: The same CDR3 can be traced to other DNA sequences in this sample. This sequence joins TRBV5-4 and TRBJ2-7; 7 positions match TRBD1. Germline-derived CDR1 and CDR2 are SGHNT and YYREEE (reference sequence). CDR3 size: 15 residues. The J segment lost 2 bases and the V segment lost 0 bases, leaving 5 bases of the junction unmatched. In nucleotides, the CDR3 is TGTGCCAGCAGCTTGGACAGGGGACAGACCTACGAGCAGTACTTC. Encoded protein: CASSLDRGQTYEQYF.

The V gene is TRBV11-2, the J gene TRBJ1-1, with 10 bases matching TRBD1. Trimming cost V 3 bases and J 5 bases; bases outside gene matches: 3. This CDR3 is built from 14 residues. The germline V gene has CDR1 SGHAT and CDR2 FQNNGV. The CDR3 region has the DNA TGTGCCAGCAGCTTTCCGGGACAGGGGACTGAAGCTTTCTTT. Encoded protein: CASSFPGQGTEAFF.

The rearrangement links TRBV3-1 (or the pseudogene TRBV3-2) to TRBJ1-6, with D maybe TRBD1 (6 bases). V lost 4 bases and J lost 2, with 12 bases in between. This CDR3 is built from 16 residues. CDR1 is LGHDT, CDR2 YNNKEL, per germline (reference sequence). The CDR3 here is CASSPAGVAYNSPLHF. The CDR3, as DNA: TGTGCCAGCAGCCCTGCAGGGGTTGCCTATAATTCACCCCTCCACTTT.